This paragraph reports one T cell receptor beta chain. The data derive from a study of blood T cell repertoires in COVID-19. Across the study: Both acute and convalescent COVID-19 samples were obtained from the United States, Italy and Spain. PBMCs, B-cell-depleted T cells, or T cells were the source of the cDNA or gDNA that made up the material.

Trimming stripped 6 bases from V and 1 base from J, with 12 bases between. The CDR3 sequence is 15 residues long. In germline, CDR1 is KGHDR, CDR2 SFDVKD. Per the original data handling: From reference gene primer amplification, estimates of nucleated cell counts were derived. The protocol was immunoSEQ multiplex PCR, while the TCRdb copy is restricted to in-frame clones and leaves out a portion. The D gene and trimming were derived from the DNA, and the V and J assignments and clone size from that table. The data hold roughly 110,000 clones, with 81% observed a single time. This TCR derives from a man aged 45-60 years with acute or convalescent COVID-19. This chain uses TRBV24-1 with TRBJ2-1, with a weak D call TRBD1 (5 bases). The material sequenced was peripheral blood. Here the CDR3 reads CATSRVKGSYNEQFF. CDR3 bases: TGTGCCACCAGTAGGGTGAAGGGGTCCTACAATGAGCAGTTCTTC.